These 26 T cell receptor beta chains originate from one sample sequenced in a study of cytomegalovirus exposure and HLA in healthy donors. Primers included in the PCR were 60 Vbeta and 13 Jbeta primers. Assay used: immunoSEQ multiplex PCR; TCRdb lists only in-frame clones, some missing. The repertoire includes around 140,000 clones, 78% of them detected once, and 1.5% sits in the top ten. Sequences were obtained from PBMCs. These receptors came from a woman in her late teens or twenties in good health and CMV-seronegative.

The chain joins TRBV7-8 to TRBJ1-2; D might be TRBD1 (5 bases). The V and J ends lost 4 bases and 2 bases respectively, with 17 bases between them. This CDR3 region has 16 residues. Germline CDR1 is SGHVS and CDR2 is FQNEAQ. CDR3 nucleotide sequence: TGTGCCAGCAGCTCCGGAGGGACCGGGAAGAACTATGGCTACACCTTC. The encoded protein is CASSSGGTGKNYGYTF.

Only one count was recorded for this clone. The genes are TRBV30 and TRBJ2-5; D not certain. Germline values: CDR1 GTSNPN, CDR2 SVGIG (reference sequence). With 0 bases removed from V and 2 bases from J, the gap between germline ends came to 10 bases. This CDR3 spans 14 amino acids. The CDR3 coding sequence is TGTGCCTGGAGTGTACCGGCTAGACAAGAGACCCAGTACTTC. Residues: CAWSVPARQETQYF.

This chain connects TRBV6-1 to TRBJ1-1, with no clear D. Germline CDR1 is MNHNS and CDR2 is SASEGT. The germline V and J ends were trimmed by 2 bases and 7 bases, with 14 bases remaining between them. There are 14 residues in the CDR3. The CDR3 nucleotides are TGTGCCAGCAGTGAAATAAGGAGGGTTATTGAAGCTTTCTTT. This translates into CASSEIRRVIEAFF.

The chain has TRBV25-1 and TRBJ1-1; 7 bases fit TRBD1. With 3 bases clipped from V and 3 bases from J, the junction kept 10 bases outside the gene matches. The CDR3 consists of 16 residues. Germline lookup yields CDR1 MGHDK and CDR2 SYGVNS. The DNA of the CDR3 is TGTGCCAGCAGTGATTACGGTAACAGGGGACACACTGAAGCTTTCTTT. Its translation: CASSDYGNRGHTEAFF. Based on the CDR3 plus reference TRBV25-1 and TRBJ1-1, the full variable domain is EADIYQTPRYLVIGTGKKITLECSQTMGHDKMYWYQQDPGMELHLIHYSYGVNSTEKGDLSSESTVSRIRTEHFPLTLESARPSHTSQYLCASSDYGNRGHTEAFFGQGTRLTVV.

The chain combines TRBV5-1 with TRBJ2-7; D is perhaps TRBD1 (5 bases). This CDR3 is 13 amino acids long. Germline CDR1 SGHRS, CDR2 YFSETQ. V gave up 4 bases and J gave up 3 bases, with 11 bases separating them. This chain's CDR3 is CASSPDQGYEQYF. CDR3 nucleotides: TGCGCCAGCAGCCCGGACCAGGGCTACGAGCAGTACTTC.

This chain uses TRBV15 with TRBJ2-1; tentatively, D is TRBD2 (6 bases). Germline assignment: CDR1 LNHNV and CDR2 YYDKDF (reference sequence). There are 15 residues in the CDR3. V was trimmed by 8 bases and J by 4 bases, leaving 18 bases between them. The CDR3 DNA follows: TGTGCCACCCAAGGGAGGCGGACCCCTTACAATGAGCAGTTCTTC. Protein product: CATQGRRTPYNEQFF.

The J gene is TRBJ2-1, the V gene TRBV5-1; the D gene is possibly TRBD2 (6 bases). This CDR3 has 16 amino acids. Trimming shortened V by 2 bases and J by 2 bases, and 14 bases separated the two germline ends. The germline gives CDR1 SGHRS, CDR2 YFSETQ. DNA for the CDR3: TGCGCCAGCAGCTTTAGTGGGAGGCCAACCTACAATGAGCAGTTCTTC. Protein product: CASSFSGRPTYNEQFF.

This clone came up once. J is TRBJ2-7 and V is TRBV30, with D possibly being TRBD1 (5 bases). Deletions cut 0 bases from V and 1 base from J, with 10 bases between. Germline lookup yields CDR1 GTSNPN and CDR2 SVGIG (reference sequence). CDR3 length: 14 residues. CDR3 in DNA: TGTGCCTGGAGTGTACGTAGGACATCCTACGAGCAGTACTTC. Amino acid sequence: CAWSVRRTSYEQYF.

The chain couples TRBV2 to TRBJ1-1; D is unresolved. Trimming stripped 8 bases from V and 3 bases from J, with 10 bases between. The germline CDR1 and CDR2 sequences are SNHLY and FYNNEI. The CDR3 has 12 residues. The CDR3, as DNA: TGTGCCAGCGGAGGGAGGTACACTGAAGCTTTCTTT. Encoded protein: CASGGRYTEAFF.

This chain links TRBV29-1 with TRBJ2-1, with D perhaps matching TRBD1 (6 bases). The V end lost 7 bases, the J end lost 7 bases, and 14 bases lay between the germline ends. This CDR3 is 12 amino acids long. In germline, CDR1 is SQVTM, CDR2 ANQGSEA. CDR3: CSAGFQGNEQFF. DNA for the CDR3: TGCAGCGCAGGCTTCCAGGGGAATGAGCAGTTCTTC.

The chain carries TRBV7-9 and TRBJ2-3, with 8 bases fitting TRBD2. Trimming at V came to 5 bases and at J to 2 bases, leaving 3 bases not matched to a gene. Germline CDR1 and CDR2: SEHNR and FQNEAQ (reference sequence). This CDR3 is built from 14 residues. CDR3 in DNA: TGTGCCAGCAGCCCAGCGGGGGTCACAGATACGCAGTATTTT. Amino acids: CASSPAGVTDTQYF.

The CDR3 DNA reads TGTGCCAGCAGCTTGTTTGATGGGGAGGCCCAGCATTTT. As protein: CASSLFDGEAQHF. This sequence joins TRBV5-6 and TRBJ1-5, with no clear D. Per the germline V gene, CDR1 is SGHDT and CDR2 is YYEEEE. V was pared by 1 base and J by 11 bases, with 13 bases between. The CDR3 covers 13 residues.

The CDR3 loop is CASSHNLNTEAFF. The CDR3 DNA is TGTGCCAGCTCACATAATCTCAACACTGAAGCTTTCTTT. The rearrangement joins TRBV18 to TRBJ1-1; D is unresolved. The CDR3 length is 13 residues. The germline V and J ends were trimmed by 4 bases and 2 bases, with 8 bases remaining between them. Looked up from germline, CDR1 is KGHSH and CDR2 is LQKENI.

The CDR3 loop is CASSRGGNQPQHF. CDR3 DNA sequence: TGTGCCAGTAGTAGGGGGGGAAACCAGCCCCAGCATTTT. V usage is TRBV19 and J usage is TRBJ1-5, with D perhaps matching TRBD1 (5 bases). Trimming removed 4 bases from V and 7 bases from J, with 11 bases in between. This CDR3 comprises 13 residues. Germline V CDR1 and CDR2: LNHDA, SQIVND (reference sequence).

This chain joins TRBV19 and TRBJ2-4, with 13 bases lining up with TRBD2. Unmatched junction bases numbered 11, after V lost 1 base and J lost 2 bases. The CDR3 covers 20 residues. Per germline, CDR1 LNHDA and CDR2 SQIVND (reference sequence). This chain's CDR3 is CASSIGGLAGEISPKNIQYF. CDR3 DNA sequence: TGTGCCAGTAGTATAGGAGGACTAGCGGGAGAAATCTCCCCCAAAAACATTCAGTACTTC.

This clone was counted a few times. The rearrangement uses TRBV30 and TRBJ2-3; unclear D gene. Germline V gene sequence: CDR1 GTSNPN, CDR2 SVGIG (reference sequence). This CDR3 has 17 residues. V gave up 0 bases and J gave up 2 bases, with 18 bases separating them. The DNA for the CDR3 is TGTGCCTGGAGTGTACGAGCAGGTCATCTGTACACAGATACGCAGTATTTT. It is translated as CAWSVRAGHLYTDTQYF.

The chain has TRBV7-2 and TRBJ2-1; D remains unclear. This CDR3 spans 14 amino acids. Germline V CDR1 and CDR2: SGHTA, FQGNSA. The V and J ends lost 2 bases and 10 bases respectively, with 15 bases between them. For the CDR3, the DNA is TGTGCCAGCAGCTTAAATTGGAGACTTTCAGAGCAGTTCTTC. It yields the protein CASSLNWRLSEQFF. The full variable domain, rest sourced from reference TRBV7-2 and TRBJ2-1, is GAGVSQSPSNKVTEKGKDVELRCDPISGHTALYWYRQSLGQGLEFLIYFQGNSAPDKSGLPSDRFSAERTGGSVSTLTIQRTQQEDSAVYLCASSLNWRLSEQFFGPGTRLTVL.

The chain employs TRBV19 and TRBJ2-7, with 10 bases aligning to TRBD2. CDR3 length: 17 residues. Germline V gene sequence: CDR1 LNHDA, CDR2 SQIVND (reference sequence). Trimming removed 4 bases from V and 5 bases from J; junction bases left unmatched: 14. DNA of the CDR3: TGTGCCAGTAGTAGTTGGACAGCGGGAGGGCGTAGGAACGAGCAGTACTTC. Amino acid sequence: CASSSWTAGGRRNEQYF.

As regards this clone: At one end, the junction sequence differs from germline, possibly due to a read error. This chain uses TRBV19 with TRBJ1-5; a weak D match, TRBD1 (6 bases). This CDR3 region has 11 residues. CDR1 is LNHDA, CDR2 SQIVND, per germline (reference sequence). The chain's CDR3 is CTSRGAGTKHF. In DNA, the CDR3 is TGTACCAGTCGGGGGGCCGGGACCAAGCATTTT.

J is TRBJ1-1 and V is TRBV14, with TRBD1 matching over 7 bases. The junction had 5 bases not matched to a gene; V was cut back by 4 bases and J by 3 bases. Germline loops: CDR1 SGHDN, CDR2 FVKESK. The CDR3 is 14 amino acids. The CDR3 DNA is TGTGCCAGCAGCCCTCCAGGGGGGTACACTGAAGCTTTCTTT. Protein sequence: CASSPPGGYTEAFF.

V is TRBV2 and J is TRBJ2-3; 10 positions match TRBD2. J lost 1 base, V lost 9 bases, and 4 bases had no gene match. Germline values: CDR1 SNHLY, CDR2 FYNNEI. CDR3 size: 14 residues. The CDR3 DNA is TGTGCCAGAACAGGGACTAGCGGCACAGATACGCAGTATTTT. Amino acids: CARTGTSGTDTQYF.

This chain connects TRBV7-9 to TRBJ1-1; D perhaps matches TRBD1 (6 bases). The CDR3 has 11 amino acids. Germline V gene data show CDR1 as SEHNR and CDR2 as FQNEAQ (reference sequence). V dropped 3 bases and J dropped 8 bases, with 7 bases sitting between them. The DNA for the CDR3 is TGTGCCAGCAGCTTGGGGACAGAAGCTTTCTTT. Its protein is CASSLGTEAFF.

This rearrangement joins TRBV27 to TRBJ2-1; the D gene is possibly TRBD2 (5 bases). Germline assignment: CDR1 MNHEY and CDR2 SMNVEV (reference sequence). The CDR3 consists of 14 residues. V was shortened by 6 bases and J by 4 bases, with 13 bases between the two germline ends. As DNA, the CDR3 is TGTGCCAGCAGGCGGATCCGGGGTTACAATGAGCAGTTCTTC. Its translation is CASRRIRGYNEQFF.

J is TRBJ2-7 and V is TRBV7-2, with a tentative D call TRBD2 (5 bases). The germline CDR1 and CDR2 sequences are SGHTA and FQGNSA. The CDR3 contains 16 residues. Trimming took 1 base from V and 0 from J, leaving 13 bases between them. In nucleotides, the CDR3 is TGTGCCAGCAGCTTAGAGAGCGGCTTAAGCTCCTACGAGCAGTACTTC. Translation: CASSLESGLSSYEQYF.

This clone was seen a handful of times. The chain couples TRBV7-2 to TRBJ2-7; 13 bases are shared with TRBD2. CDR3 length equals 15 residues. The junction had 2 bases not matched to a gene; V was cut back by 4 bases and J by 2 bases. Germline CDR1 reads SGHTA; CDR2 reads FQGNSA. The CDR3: CASSSGLAGTYEQYF. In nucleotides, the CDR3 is TGTGCCAGCAGCTCGGGACTAGCGGGGACCTACGAGCAGTACTTC.

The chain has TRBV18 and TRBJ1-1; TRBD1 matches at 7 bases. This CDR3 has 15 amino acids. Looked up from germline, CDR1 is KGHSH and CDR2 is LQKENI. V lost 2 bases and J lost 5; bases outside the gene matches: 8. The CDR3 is CASSPGTGAGTEAFF. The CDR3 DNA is TGTGCCAGCTCACCAGGAACAGGGGCGGGGACTGAAGCTTTCTTT.